The 10 T cell receptor beta chains listed next were all sequenced from one sample in a study of blood T cell repertoires in COVID-19. The assay was immunoSEQ multiplex PCR, and TCRdb's table has in-frame clones only and misses some. The sample shows roughly 190,000 clones, 84% of them seen only once. The sample taken for sequencing was PBMCs or T cells enriched from blood (not recorded which). The receptors were gathered from a woman aged 30 to 39 who had been exposed to COVID-19.

This clone was seen just once. This rearrangement joins TRBV19 to TRBJ1-1; maybe TRBD1 (6 bases). Trimming cost V 1 base and J 5 bases, with 17 bases left between them. Germline CDR1 is LNHDA and CDR2 is SQIVND (reference sequence). The CDR3 spans 16 residues. The CDR3 DNA is TGTGCCAGTAGTATAGGCCCTCGGATCGGACAGACTGAAGCTTTCTTT. Its translation is CASSIGPRIGQTEAFF. The full variable domain, in which reference TRBV19 and TRBJ1-1 provide the parts outside the CDR3, is DGGITQSPKYLFRKEGQNVTLSCEQNLNHDAMYWYRQDPGQGLRLIYYSQIVNDFQKGDIAEGYSVSREKKESFPLTVTSAQKNPTAFYLCASSIGPRIGQTEAFFGQGTRLTVV.

The CDR3 DNA reads TGTGCCAGAACCCCGGGACACAATCCGCTAGCCAAAAACATTCAGTACTTC. Encoded protein: CARTPGHNPLAKNIQYF. The chain couples TRBV21-1 to TRBJ2-4; the D call of TRBD1 is as the table states it, not checked on the DNA. TRBV21-1 is classified as a pseudogene. This CDR3 region has 17 residues.

The CDR3 DNA is TGTGCCAGCAGCTTAGAGCCTAGGGGCGGATGGGCCAATCAGCCCCAGCATTTT. Amino acid sequence: CASSLEPRGGWANQPQHF. The chain couples TRBV7-9 to TRBJ1-5; maybe TRBD1 (5 bases). The CDR3 is made up of 18 amino acids. CDR1 SEHNR and CDR2 FQNEAQ come from the germline V gene (reference sequence). The V gene lost 1 base and the J gene lost 3 bases, with 19 bases spanning the gap.

The chain employs TRBV30 and TRBJ2-7; D possibly corresponds to TRBD1 (5 bases). This CDR3 is 14 amino acids long. V lost 3 bases and J lost 2, with 14 bases in between. The germline gives CDR1 GTSNPN, CDR2 SVGIG (reference sequence). The CDR3 DNA sequence: TGTGCCTGGAGGTCGCAGGGTGGCCCCTACGAGCAGTACTTC. This sequence encodes CAWRSQGGPYEQYF.

The chain carries TRBV20-1 and TRBJ2-5; possibly TRBD2 for D (5 bases). V was clipped by 8 bases and J by 5 bases, with 12 bases between them. From germline, CDR1 is DFQATT and CDR2 SNEGSKA (reference sequence). The CDR3 consists of 11 residues. The CDR3 loop reads CSPHRGETQYF. The CDR3 bases are TGCAGTCCCCACCGAGGGGAGACCCAGTACTTC.

This clone was detected once. The chain uses TRBV9 and TRBJ2-1; 8 nucleotides agree with TRBD2. Trimming at V came to 0 bases and at J to 1 base, leaving 3 bases not matched to a gene. Germline assignment: CDR1 SGDLS and CDR2 YYNGEE. The CDR3 length is 16 residues. The CDR3: CASSVDVAGSYNEQFF. CDR3 DNA sequence: TGTGCCAGCAGCGTAGATGTAGCGGGGTCCTACAATGAGCAGTTCTTC.

V usage is TRBV5-1 and J usage is TRBJ1-1; D gene uncertain. Per the germline V gene, CDR1 is SGHRS and CDR2 is YFSETQ. Trimming left V 0 bases short and J 8 bases short, with 11 bases between. CDR3 length: 13 residues. CDR3 sequence: CASSLVPEKEAFF. The DNA for the CDR3 is TGCGCCAGCAGCTTGGTTCCGGAGAAGGAAGCTTTCTTT.

The V gene is TRBV11-3, the J gene TRBJ2-1; 8 bases line up with TRBD1. Trimming at V came to 4 bases and at J to 6 bases, leaving 14 bases not matched to a gene. The CDR3 length is 17 residues. The germline V gene has CDR1 SGHNT and CDR2 YENEEA. The CDR3 DNA reads TGTGCCAGCAGCTCGTCGGTGTGGACCAGGGGGCGCAATGAGCAGTTCTTC. Translation gives CASSSSVWTRGRNEQFF. Using reference TRBV11-3 and TRBJ2-1 for the parts outside the CDR3, the full variable domain is EAGVVQSPRYKIIEKKQPVAFWCNPISGHNTLYWYLQNLGQGPELLIRYENEEAVDDSQLPKDRFSAERLKGVDSTLKIQPAELGDSAVYLCASSSSVWTRGRNEQFFGPGTRLTVL.

The rearrangement uses TRBV9 and TRBJ1-3; 10 bases fit TRBD1. CDR1 and CDR2 (germline): SGDLS, YYNGEE. This CDR3 is 16 amino acids long. Unmatched junction bases numbered 3, after V lost 3 bases and J lost 0 bases. CDR3 in DNA: TGTGCCAGCAGCGCCGGGACAGGGGTCTCTGGAAACACCATATATTTT. It codes for CASSAGTGVSGNTIYF.

This clone was detected a few times. The chain links TRBV18 to TRBJ1-2, with 7 bases identical to TRBD1. V lost 3 bases to trimming and J lost 4 bases; unmatched junction nucleotides: 11. From germline, CDR1 is KGHSH and CDR2 LQKENI. CDR3 length: 16 residues. The CDR3 is CASSPQGGQHGYGYTF. DNA for the CDR3: TGTGCCAGCTCACCCCAAGGGGGCCAACACGGCTATGGCTACACCTTC.